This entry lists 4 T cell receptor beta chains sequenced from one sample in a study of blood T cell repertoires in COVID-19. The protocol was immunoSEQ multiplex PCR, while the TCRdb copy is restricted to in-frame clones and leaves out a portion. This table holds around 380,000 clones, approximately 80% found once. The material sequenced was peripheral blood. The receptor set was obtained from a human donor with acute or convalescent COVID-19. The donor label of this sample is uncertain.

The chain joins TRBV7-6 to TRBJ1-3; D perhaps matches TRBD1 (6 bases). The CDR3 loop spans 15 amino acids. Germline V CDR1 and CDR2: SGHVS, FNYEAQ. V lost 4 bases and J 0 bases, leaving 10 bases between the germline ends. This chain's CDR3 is CASSSQQGSGNTIYF. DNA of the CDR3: TGTGCCAGCAGCTCCCAACAGGGCTCTGGAAACACCATATATTTT.

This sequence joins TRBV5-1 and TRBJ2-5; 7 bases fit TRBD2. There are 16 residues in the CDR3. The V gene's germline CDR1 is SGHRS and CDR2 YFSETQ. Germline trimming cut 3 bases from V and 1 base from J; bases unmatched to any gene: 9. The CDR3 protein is CASSSLSASGQETQYF. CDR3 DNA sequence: TGCGCCAGCAGCTCCCTCTCAGCTAGCGGCCAAGAGACCCAGTACTTC.

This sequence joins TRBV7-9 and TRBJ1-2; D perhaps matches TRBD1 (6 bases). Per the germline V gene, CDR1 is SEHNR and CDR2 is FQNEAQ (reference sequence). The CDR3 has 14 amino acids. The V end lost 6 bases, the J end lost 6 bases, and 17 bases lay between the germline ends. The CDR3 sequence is CASRNHLGANGYTF. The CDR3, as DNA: TGTGCCAGCAGGAATCATCTGGGGGCCAATGGCTACACCTTC.

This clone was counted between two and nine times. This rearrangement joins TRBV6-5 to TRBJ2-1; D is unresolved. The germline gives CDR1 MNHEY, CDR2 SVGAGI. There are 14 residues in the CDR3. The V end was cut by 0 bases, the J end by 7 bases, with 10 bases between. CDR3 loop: CASSYSRVRNEQFF. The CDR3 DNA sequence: TGTGCCAGCAGTTACTCTCGGGTTCGGAATGAGCAGTTCTTC.